This entry features one T cell receptor beta chain sequence. The antigen is not known. The data stem from a study of response to subunit inactivated influenza vaccine. Findings of the study overall: Each seasonal influenza vaccination recruits few new T cells, the authors suggested.

TCRdb analysed the RT-PCR reads with MiXCR anew, one entry per CDR3 protein. The table shows fewer than 550,000 distinct CDR3 sequences, with over 25% occurring only once. The material sequenced was CD4+ T cells sorted from PBMCs, taken roughly 5 days after vaccination. The receptor's source is a man over 45 who received an inactivated influenza vaccine.

The DNA for the CDR3 is TGTGCCAGCAGTTTAACCCAACCCGGGCAAGAGACCCAGTACTTC. Translated: CASSLTQPGQETQYF. This chain uses TRBV12-3 or TRBV12-4 with TRBJ2-5; D is unresolved. The CDR3 has 15 residues. V was shortened by 2 bases and J by 2 bases, with 12 bases between the two germline ends.